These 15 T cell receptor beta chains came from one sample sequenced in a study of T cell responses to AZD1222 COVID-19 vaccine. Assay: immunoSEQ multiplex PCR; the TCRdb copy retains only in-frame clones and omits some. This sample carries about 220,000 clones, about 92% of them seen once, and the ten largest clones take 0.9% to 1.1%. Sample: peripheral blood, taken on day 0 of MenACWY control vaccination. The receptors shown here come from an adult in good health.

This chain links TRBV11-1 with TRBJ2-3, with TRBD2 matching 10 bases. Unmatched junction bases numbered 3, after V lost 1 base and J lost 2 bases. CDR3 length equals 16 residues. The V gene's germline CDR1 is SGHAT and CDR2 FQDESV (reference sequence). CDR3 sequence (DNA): TGTGCCAGCAGCTTAGGAGCGGGGGGGATCACAGATACGCAGTATTTT. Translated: CASSLGAGGITDTQYF.

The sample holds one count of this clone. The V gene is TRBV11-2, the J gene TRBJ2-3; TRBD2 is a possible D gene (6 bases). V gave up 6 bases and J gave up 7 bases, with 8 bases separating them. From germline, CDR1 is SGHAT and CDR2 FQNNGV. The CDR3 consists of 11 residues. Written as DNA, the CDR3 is TGTGCCAGCAGGGGAGGAAATACGCAGTATTTT. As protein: CASRGGNTQYF.

CDR3 sequence (DNA): TGCAGCGTTGAAGTGGCTGGCGGCAATGAGCAGTTCTTC. The encoded protein is CSVEVAGGNEQFF. The chain combines TRBV29-1 with TRBJ2-1, with unresolved D. The V end lost 1 base, the J end lost 6 bases, and 10 bases lay between the germline ends. Germline V CDR1 and CDR2: SQVTM, ANQGSEA. The CDR3 sequence is 13 residues long.

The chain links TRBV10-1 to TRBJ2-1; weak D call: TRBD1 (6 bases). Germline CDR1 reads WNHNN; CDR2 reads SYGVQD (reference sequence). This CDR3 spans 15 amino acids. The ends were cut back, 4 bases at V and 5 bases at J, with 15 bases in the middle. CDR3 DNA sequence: TGCGCCAGCAGTGCGACGGCCTCAGGGGACAATGAGCAGTTCTTC. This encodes CASSATASGDNEQFF.

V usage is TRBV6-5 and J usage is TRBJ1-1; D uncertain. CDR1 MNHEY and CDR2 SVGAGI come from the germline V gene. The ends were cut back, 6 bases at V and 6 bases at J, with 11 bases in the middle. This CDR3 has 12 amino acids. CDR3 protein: CASRLVEAEAFF. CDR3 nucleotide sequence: TGTGCCAGCAGGTTGGTGGAGGCTGAAGCTTTCTTT.

The CDR3 protein is CASSLYWGHSPLHF. For the CDR3, the DNA is TGTGCCAGCAGCTTATATTGGGGGCATTCACCCCTCCACTTT. The chain joins TRBV5-6 to TRBJ1-6; D is perhaps TRBD1 (6 bases). Germline assignment: CDR1 SGHDT and CDR2 YYEEEE. The CDR3 totals 14 residues. With 2 bases removed from V and 8 bases from J, the gap between germline ends came to 11 bases.

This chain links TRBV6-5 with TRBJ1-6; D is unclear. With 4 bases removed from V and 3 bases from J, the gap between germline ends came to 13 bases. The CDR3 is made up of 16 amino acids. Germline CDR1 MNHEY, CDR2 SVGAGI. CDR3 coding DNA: TGTGCCAGCAGTTCCCCCCAGTCCGTCTATAATTCACCCCTCCACTTT. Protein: CASSSPQSVYNSPLHF.

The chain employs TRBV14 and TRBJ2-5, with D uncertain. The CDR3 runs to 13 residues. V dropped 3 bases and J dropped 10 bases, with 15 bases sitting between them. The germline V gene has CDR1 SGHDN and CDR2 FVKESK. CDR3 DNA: TGTGCCAGCAGCCAGTTCCCGGAAGCGTTCCAGTACTTC. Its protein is CASSQFPEAFQYF.

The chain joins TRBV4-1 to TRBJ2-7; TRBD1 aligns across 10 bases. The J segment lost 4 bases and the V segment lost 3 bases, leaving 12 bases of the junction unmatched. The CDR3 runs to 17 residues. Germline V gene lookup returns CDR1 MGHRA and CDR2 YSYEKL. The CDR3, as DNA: TGCGCCAGCAGCCAGAATGCCGGGACAGGGGTCCGATACGAGCAGTACTTC. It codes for CASSQNAGTGVRYEQYF.

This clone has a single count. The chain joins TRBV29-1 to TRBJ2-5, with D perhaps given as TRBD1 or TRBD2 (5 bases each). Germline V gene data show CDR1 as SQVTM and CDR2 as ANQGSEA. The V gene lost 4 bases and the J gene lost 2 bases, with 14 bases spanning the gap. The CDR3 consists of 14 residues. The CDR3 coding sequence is TGCAGCGTTGCGCCAGGAGGACAACAAGAGACCCAGTACTTC. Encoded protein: CSVAPGGQQETQYF.

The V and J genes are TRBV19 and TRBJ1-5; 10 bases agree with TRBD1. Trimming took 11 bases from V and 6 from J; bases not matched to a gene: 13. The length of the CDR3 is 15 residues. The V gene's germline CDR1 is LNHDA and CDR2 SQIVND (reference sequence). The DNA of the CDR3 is TGTGCCTCCCAAGACGGGACAGGGGATCGTCAGCCCCAGCATTTT. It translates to CASQDGTGDRQPQHF.

The CDR3 protein is CASSLQGRNYGYTF. CDR3 coding DNA: TGTGCCAGCAGCTTACAGGGGAGGAACTATGGCTACACCTTC. The chain employs TRBV5-4 and TRBJ1-2; TRBD1 aligns across 7 bases. This CDR3 region has 14 residues. The germline V gene encodes CDR1 SGHNT and CDR2 YYREEE (reference sequence). V gave up 2 bases and J gave up 2 bases; unmatched junction bases: 3.

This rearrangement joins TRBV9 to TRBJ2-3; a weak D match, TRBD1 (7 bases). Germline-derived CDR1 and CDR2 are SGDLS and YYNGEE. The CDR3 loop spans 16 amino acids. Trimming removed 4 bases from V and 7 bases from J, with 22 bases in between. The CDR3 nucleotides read TGTGCCAGCAGCCCGGGGGACAGCCCTGCCGGGTATACGCAGTATTTT. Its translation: CASSPGDSPAGYTQYF.

The CDR3 region has the DNA TGTGCCAGCTCATCGGCTATCGTCCGATCGGGCTATGGCTACACCTTC. Amino acid sequence: CASSSAIVRSGYGYTF. The rearrangement uses TRBV18 and TRBJ1-2; D is undetermined. V was cut by 5 bases and J by 4 bases, with 20 bases left in between. The CDR3 length is 16 residues. Germline CDR1 is KGHSH and CDR2 is LQKENI.

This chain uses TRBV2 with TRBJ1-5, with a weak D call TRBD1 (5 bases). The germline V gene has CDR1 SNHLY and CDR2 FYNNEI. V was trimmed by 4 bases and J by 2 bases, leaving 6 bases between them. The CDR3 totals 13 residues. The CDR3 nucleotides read TGTGCCAGCAGTGGGGGGGGCAATCAGCCCCAGCATTTT. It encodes CASSGGGNQPQHF. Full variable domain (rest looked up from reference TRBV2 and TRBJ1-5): EPEVTQTPSHQVTQMGQEVILRCVPISNHLYFYWYRQILGQKVEFLVSFYNNEISEKSEIFDDQFSVERPDGSNFTLKIRSTKLEDSAMYFCASSGGGNQPQHFGDGTRLSIL.